Sequencing of this TCR beta chain was carried out in a study of blood T cells in healthy people across ages. From germline, CDR1 is DFQATT and CDR2 SNEGSKA (reference sequence). This CDR3 is built from 12 residues. Trimming shortened V by 4 bases and J by 11 bases, and 12 bases separated the two germline ends. The authors ran a second PCR of 7 to 11 cycles using a sample-barcoded 5' primer and a J-beta primer mix. One entry per CDR3 protein, called by TCRdb with MiXCR from the 5' RACE reads. The sample has 700,000 to 850,000 distinct CDR3 sequences; 35% to 40% are singletons. Healthy individuals of Caucasian origin from Russia, aged roughly 6 to 95, served as donors.

The receptor was derived from a man in his late teens or twenties in good health. V usage is TRBV20-1 and J usage is TRBJ1-6; D might be TRBD1 (5 bases). The sample consisted of blood. The DNA of the CDR3 is TGCAGTGCTACCCAGGGATTTGCACCCCTCCACTTT. This codes for CSATQGFAPLHF.